The 27 T cell receptor beta chains in this list originate from one sample, sequenced in a study of control samples from healthy donors and cancer patients. Sequenced by immunoSEQ multiplex PCR; TCRdb stores in-frame clones only, minus some. The sample carries around 94,000 clones, approximately 90% recorded once. Sequenced: blood. These receptors came from a woman younger than 35 in good health.

The V call is TRBV25-1, the J call TRBJ1-2; no reliable D call. V lost 1 base and J lost 5, with 11 bases in between. Germline loops: CDR1 MGHDK, CDR2 SYGVNS. The CDR3 totals 14 residues. The CDR3 region is CASSESWTPYGYTF. The CDR3 DNA reads TGTGCCAGCAGTGAATCGTGGACTCCATATGGCTACACCTTC.

This chain joins TRBV27 and TRBJ2-2; D is uncertain. Germline V lookup: CDR1 MNHEY, CDR2 SMNVEV (reference sequence). Trimming left V 5 bases short and J 0 bases short, with 10 bases between. The CDR3 contains 15 residues. In nucleotides, the CDR3 is TGTGCCAGCAGTAGCAGGAGAGCGAACACCGGGGAGCTGTTTTTT. This encodes CASSSRRANTGELFF.

This chain connects TRBV2 to TRBJ2-5; 7 bases map to TRBD1. This CDR3 comprises 18 residues. Germline V gene sequence: CDR1 SNHLY, CDR2 FYNNEI. V lost 8 bases and J lost 2; bases outside the gene matches: 20. CDR3 protein: CASESRQGDVFQQETQYF. The DNA for the CDR3 is TGTGCCAGCGAGTCACGACAGGGTGACGTGTTCCAACAAGAGACCCAGTACTTC.

Points on this clone: The same CDR3 arises from other DNA sequences in this sample as well. CDR3: CASSLDRNYGYTF. As DNA, the CDR3 is TGTGCCAGCAGCTTAGACAGAAACTATGGCTACACCTTC. The chain links TRBV11-2 to TRBJ1-2; no clear D. V shed 0 bases and J shed 2 bases, with 4 bases lying between them. The CDR3 has 13 residues. Germline V gene data show CDR1 as SGHAT and CDR2 as FQNNGV.

The rearrangement links TRBV7-3 to TRBJ2-7; 7 bases are a match to TRBD1. This CDR3 region has 14 residues. The V gene's germline CDR1 is SGHTA and CDR2 FQGTGA. Unmatched junction bases numbered 10, after V lost 7 bases and J lost 4 bases. The CDR3 protein is CASKKTGAAYEQYF. The CDR3 nucleotides read TGTGCCAGCAAAAAAACAGGGGCGGCATACGAGCAGTACTTC.

This chain joins TRBV5-8 and TRBJ1-2, with unresolved D. Germline assignment: CDR1 SGHTS and CDR2 YDEGEE. V was pared by 2 bases and J by 2 bases, with 4 bases between. The CDR3 totals 12 residues. The CDR3 region is CASSLGNYGYTF. CDR3 sequence (DNA): TGTGCCAGCAGCTTAGGGAACTATGGCTACACCTTC.

The CDR3 DNA follows: TGTGCCAGTAAGAGACAGGGCCAGATCACGGGCTACACCTTC. As protein: CASKRQGQITGYTF. The J gene is TRBJ1-2, the V gene TRBV19; 7 bases line up with TRBD1. The germline V gene encodes CDR1 LNHDA and CDR2 SQIVND (reference sequence). The CDR3 contains 14 residues. Trimming removed 7 bases from V and 8 bases from J; junction bases left unmatched: 13.

The rearrangement links TRBV7-9 to TRBJ1-1; no definite D call. CDR1 SEHNR and CDR2 FQNEAQ come from the germline V gene (reference sequence). V lost 1 base, J lost 5 bases, and 11 bases lay in between. The CDR3 loop spans 14 amino acids. This CDR3 reads CASSLEGGLTEAFF. Written as DNA, the CDR3 is TGTGCCAGCAGCTTAGAAGGAGGGTTGACTGAAGCTTTCTTT.

This clone was observed a handful of times. V gene TRBV25-1 combines with J gene TRBJ2-7; weak D call: TRBD1 (6 bases). Germline V gene data show CDR1 as MGHDK and CDR2 as SYGVNS. The length of the CDR3 is 14 residues. The V end lost 3 bases, the J end lost 2 bases, and 11 bases lay between the germline ends. For the CDR3, the DNA is TGTGCCAGCAGTGACGTCAGGGGAACCTACGAGCAGTACTTC. This codes for CASSDVRGTYEQYF.

The V call is TRBV5-8, the J call TRBJ2-3; 8 positions agree with TRBD2. V shed 4 bases, J shed 4 bases, and the junction held 5 bases outside the gene matches. There are 14 residues in the CDR3. The V gene's germline CDR1 is SGHTS and CDR2 YDEGEE. The CDR3 here is CASSQGLASDTQYF. DNA of the CDR3: TGTGCCAGCAGCCAAGGACTAGCATCAGATACGCAGTATTTT.

The chain has TRBV6-1 and TRBJ2-6, with D uncertain. CDR3 length: 16 amino acids. With 3 bases removed from V and 0 bases from J, the gap between germline ends came to 9 bases. Germline V gene data show CDR1 as MNHNS and CDR2 as SASEGT. CDR3 sequence reads: CASSDPWDSGANVLTF. For the CDR3, the DNA is TGTGCCAGCAGTGACCCCTGGGACTCTGGGGCCAACGTCCTGACTTTC.

On this clone itself: The same CDR3 arises from other DNA sequences in this sample as well. The chain joins TRBV18 to TRBJ2-3; D uncertain. V dropped 2 bases and J dropped 2 bases, with 2 bases sitting between them. This CDR3 contains 12 residues. CDR1 is KGHSH and CDR2 is LQKENI in the germline V gene. The CDR3 region has the DNA TGTGCCAGCTCACCAGACACAGATACGCAGTATTTT. Translation gives CASSPDTDTQYF. Full variable domain (outside the CDR3, taken from reference TRBV18 and TRBJ2-3): NAGVMQNPRHLVRRRGQEARLRCSPMKGHSHVYWYRQLPEEGLKFMVYLQKENIIDESGMPKERFSAEFPKEGPSILRIQQVVRGDSAAYFCASSPDTDTQYFGPGTRLTVL.

Here the CDR3 reads CASSLEETQYF. DNA of the CDR3: TGTGCCAGCTCACTTGAAGAGACCCAGTACTTC. The chain links TRBV18 to TRBJ2-5; D is ambiguous. Germline V lookup: CDR1 KGHSH, CDR2 LQKENI. This CDR3 contains 11 residues. The V and J ends lost 4 bases and 3 bases respectively, with 3 bases between them.

J is TRBJ2-7 and V is TRBV7-2; D call uncertain. Germline CDR1 and CDR2: SGHTA and FQGNSA. The CDR3 is 12 residues long. Trimming left V 4 bases short and J 6 bases short, with 10 bases between. CDR3 region: CASSSIVGEQYF. The CDR3 region has the DNA TGTGCCAGCAGCTCCATAGTGGGCGAGCAGTACTTC.

The chain joins TRBV7-3 to TRBJ1-2, with 9 bases identical to TRBD1. The CDR3 spans 14 residues. V lost 2 bases and J lost 7; bases outside the gene matches: 5. The germline CDR1 and CDR2 sequences are SGHTA and FQGTGA. The CDR3 here is CASSLGQGRLGYTF. The DNA of the CDR3 is TGTGCCAGCAGCTTAGGACAGGGGAGGCTTGGCTACACCTTC.

This clone was recorded only once. As DNA, the CDR3 is TGTGCCAGCCTACAGGGGGGGAACACTGAAGCTTTCTTT. It yields the protein CASLQGGNTEAFF. The chain links TRBV2 to TRBJ1-1, with 8 bases aligning to TRBD1. V lost 8 bases to trimming and J lost 1 base; unmatched junction nucleotides: 3. Germline CDR1 and CDR2: SNHLY and FYNNEI. The CDR3 consists of 13 residues. Supplemented by reference TRBV2 and TRBJ1-1, the full variable domain reads EPEVTQTPSHQVTQMGQEVILRCVPISNHLYFYWYRQILGQKVEFLVSFYNNEISEKSEIFDDQFSVERPDGSNFTLKIRSTKLEDSAMYFCASLQGGNTEAFFGQGTRLTVV.

This clone was seen only a few times. V and J are TRBV6-4 and TRBJ2-3; possibly TRBD2 for D (7 bases). The CDR3 sequence is 15 residues long. The V end was cut by 0 bases, the J end by 4 bases, with 11 bases between. The germline V gene encodes CDR1 MRHNA and CDR2 SNTAGT. CDR3 DNA: TGTGCCAGCAGTGACTCAGTAGGGGGGGCAGATACGCAGTATTTT. This encodes CASSDSVGGADTQYF.

The genes are TRBV11-3 and TRBJ2-1, with D hard to call. Trimming removed 4 bases at V and 0 bases at J, with 13 bases between. The germline V gene has CDR1 SGHNT and CDR2 YENEEA. The CDR3 runs to 16 residues. CDR3 region: CASSSPVGNSYNEQFF. The CDR3, as DNA: TGTGCCAGCAGCTCCCCCGTGGGGAACTCCTACAATGAGCAGTTCTTC.

This clone was picked up one time. V gene TRBV6-5 combines with J gene TRBJ1-2, with D perhaps TRBD1 (5 bases). Germline V gene lookup returns CDR1 MNHEY and CDR2 SVGAGI. The CDR3 runs to 14 residues. Trimming stripped 0 bases from V and 8 bases from J, with 13 bases between. CDR3 sequence (DNA): TGTGCCAGCAGTTACTCCAGGGCCCAATCCGGCTACACCTTC. Amino acids: CASSYSRAQSGYTF.

The rearrangement uses TRBV9 and TRBJ1-2; D is undetermined. The CDR3 loop spans 13 amino acids. Trimming left V 4 bases short and J 7 bases short, with 14 bases between. CDR1 SGDLS and CDR2 YYNGEE come from the germline V gene. The CDR3 here is CASSSGVAVGYTF. In DNA form, the CDR3 reads TGTGCCAGCAGCTCGGGCGTAGCGGTTGGCTACACCTTC.

The rearrangement joins TRBV20-1 to TRBJ2-7, with D unclear. Trimming removed 3 bases at V and 0 bases at J, with 18 bases between. This CDR3 has 16 residues. In germline, CDR1 is DFQATT, CDR2 SNEGSKA (reference sequence). The CDR3 sequence is CSASLATPGSSYEQYF. The CDR3 DNA sequence: TGCAGTGCTAGTTTGGCGACCCCTGGAAGCTCCTACGAGCAGTACTTC.

The chain recombines TRBV6-5 with TRBJ1-2; D possibly corresponds to TRBD1 (6 bases). This CDR3 region has 16 residues. V lost 4 bases to trimming and J lost 7 bases, with 22 bases between them. CDR1 MNHEY and CDR2 SVGAGI come from the germline V gene. The CDR3 sequence: CASSSGDNRVLGGYTF. The CDR3 bases are TGTGCCAGCAGTTCAGGGGACAACAGGGTTCTAGGTGGCTACACCTTC.

The V call is TRBV4-2, the J call TRBJ2-7; the D call may be TRBD1 or TRBD2 (7 bases each). The CDR3 is 15 residues long. Germline assignment: CDR1 LGHNA and CDR2 YNFKEQ. Trimming removed 4 bases from V and 0 bases from J, with 13 bases in between. CDR3 amino acids: CASSRDSGASYEQYF. The CDR3 DNA reads TGTGCCAGCAGCCGGGACAGCGGGGCCTCCTACGAGCAGTACTTC.

The V call is TRBV6-5, the J call TRBJ1-6; D is unclear. The V end was cut by 2 bases, the J end by 6 bases, with 11 bases between. This CDR3 contains 15 residues. Germline lookup yields CDR1 MNHEY and CDR2 SVGAGI. CDR3 region: CASSYTPVANSPLHF. The CDR3 coding sequence is TGTGCCAGCAGTTACACCCCTGTAGCTAATTCACCCCTCCACTTT.

This clone was seen once. This chain links TRBV12-3 or TRBV12-4 with TRBJ1-1, with D perhaps matching TRBD1 (6 bases). The CDR3 sequence is 13 residues long. V lost 7 bases, J lost 8 bases, and 17 bases lay in between. The CDR3 DNA is TGTGCCAGCACCCGAGGGGGAGGGATCGAAGCTTTCTTT. It specifies CASTRGGGIEAFF.

The CDR3 DNA reads TGTGCCAGCAGCTTAGTCTCAGTGAACACTGAAGCTTTCTTT. Protein: CASSLVSVNTEAFF. The V gene is TRBV7-2, the J gene TRBJ1-1; D gene uncertain. CDR1 and CDR2 (germline): SGHTA, FQGNSA. V lost 1 base and J lost 0, with 6 bases in between. This CDR3 is 14 amino acids long.

This chain joins TRBV3-1 (or the pseudogene TRBV3-2) and TRBJ2-7, with TRBD2 matching over 10 bases. The germline V gene has CDR1 LGHDT and CDR2 YNNKEL (reference sequence). Unmatched junction bases numbered 18, after V lost 4 bases and J lost 6 bases. The CDR3 spans 18 residues. This CDR3 is CASSLGPASGGVGGEQYF. The DNA of the CDR3 is TGTGCCAGCAGCCTTGGGCCGGCTAGCGGGGGTGTCGGTGGCGAGCAGTACTTC.